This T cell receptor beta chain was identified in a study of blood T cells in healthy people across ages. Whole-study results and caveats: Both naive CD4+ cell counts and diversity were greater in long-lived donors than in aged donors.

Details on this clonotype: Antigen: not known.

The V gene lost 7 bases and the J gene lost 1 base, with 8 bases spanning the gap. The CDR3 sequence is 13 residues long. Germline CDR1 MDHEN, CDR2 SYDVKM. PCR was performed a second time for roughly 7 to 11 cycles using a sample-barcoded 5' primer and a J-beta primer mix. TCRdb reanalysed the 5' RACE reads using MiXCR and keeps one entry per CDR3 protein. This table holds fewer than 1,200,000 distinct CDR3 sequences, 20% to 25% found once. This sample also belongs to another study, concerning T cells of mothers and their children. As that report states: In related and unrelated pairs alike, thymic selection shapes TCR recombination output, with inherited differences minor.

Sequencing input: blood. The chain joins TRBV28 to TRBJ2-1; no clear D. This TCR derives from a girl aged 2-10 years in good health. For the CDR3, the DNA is TGTGCCAGCAATTTCGGTTCCTACAATGAGCAGTTCTTC. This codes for CASNFGSYNEQFF. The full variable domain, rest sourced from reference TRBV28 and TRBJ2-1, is DVKVTQSSRYLVKRTGEKVFLECVQDMDHENMFWYRQDPGLGLRLIYFSYDVKMKEKGDIPEGYSVSREKKERFSLILESASTNQTSMYLCASNFGSYNEQFFGPGTRLTVL.